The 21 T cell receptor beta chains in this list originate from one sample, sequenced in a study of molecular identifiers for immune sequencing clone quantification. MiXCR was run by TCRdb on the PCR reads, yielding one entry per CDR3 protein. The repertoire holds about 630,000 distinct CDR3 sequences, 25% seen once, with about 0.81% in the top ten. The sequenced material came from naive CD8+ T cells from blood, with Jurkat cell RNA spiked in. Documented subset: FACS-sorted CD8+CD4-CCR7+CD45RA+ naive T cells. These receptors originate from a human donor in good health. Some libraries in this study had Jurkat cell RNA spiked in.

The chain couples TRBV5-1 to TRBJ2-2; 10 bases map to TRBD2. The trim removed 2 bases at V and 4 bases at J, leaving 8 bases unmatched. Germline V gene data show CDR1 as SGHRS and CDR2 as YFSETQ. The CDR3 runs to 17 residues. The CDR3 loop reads CASSFPLAGVGTGELFF. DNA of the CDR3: TGCGCCAGCAGCTTCCCTCTAGCGGGAGTCGGCACCGGGGAGCTGTTTTTT.

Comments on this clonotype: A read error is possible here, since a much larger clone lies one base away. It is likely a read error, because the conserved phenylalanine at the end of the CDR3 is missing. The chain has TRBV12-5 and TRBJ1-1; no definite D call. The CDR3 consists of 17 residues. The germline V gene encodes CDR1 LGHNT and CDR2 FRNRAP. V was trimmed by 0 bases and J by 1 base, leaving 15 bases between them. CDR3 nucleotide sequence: TGTGCTAGTGGTTTGGTAACTGGGCAGCCGAAGAACACTGAAGCTTTCATT. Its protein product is CASGLVTGQPKNTEAFI.

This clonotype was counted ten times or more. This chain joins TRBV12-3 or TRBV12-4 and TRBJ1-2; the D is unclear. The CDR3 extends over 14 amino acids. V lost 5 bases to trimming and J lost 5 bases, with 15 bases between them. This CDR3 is CASSKTPTTYGYTF. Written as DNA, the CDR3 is TGTGCCAGCAGTAAGACACCCACGACTTATGGCTACACCTTC.

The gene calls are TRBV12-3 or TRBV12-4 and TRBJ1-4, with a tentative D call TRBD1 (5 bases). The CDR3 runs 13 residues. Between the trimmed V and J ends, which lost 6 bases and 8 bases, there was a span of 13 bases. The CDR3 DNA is TGTGCCAGCAGCTCGGGGCCTCGCGAAAAACTGTTTTTT. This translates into CASSSGPREKLFF.

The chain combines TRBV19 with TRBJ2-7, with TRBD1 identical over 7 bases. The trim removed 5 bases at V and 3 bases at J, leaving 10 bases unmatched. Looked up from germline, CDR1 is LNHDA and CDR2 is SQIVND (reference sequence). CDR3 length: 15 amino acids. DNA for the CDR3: TGTGCCAGTAGTCAGACCGGGACAGAATTCTACGAGCAGTACTTC. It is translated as CASSQTGTEFYEQYF.

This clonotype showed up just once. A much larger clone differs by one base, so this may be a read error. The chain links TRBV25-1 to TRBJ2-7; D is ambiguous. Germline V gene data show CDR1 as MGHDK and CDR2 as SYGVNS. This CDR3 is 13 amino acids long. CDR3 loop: CASGEKVLYEQYF. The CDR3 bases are TGTGCCAGCGGTGAAAAGGTTCTCTACGAGCAGTACTTC.

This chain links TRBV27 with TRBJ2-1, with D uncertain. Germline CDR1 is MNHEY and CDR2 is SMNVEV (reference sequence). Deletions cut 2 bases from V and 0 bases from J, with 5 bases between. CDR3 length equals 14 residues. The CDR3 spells CASSLVSSYNEQFF. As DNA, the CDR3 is TGTGCCAGCAGTTTAGTAAGCTCCTACAATGAGCAGTTCTTC.

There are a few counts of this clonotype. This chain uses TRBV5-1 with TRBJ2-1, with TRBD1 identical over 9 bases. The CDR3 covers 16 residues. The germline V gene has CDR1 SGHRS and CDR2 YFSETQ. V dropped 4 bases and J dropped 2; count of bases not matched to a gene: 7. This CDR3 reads CASSNRDRDPYNEQFF. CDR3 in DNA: TGCGCCAGCAGCAACCGGGACAGGGACCCCTACAATGAGCAGTTCTTC.

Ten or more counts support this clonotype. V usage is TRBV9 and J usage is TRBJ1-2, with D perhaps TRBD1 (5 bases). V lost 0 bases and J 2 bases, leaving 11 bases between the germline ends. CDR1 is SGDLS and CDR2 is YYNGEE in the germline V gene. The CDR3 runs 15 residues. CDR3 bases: TGTGCCAGCAGCGTAGGCGAGGGACCAAACTATGGCTACACCTTC. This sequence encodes CASSVGEGPNYGYTF.

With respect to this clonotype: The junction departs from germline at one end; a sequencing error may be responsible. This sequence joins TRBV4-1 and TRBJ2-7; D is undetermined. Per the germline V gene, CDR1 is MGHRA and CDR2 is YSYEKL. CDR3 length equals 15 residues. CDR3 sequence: CASSQEDQGTYERYF. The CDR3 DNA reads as TGCGCCAGCAGCCAAGAGGATCAAGGAACCTACGAGCGGTACTTC.

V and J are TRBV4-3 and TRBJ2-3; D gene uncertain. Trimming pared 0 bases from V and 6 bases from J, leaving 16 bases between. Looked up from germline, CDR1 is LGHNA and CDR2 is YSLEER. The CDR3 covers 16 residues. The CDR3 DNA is TGCGCCAGCAGCCAAGATCCGTGGGCACCTAGGGATACGCAGTATTTT. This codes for CASSQDPWAPRDTQYF.

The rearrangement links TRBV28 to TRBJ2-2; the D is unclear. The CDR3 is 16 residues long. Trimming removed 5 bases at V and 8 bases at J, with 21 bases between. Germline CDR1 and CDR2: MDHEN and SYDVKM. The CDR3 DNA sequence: TGTGCCAGCAGTCCTAGAATGTCCCTAAAGGCAGGGGAGCTGTTTTTT. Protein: CASSPRMSLKAGELFF.

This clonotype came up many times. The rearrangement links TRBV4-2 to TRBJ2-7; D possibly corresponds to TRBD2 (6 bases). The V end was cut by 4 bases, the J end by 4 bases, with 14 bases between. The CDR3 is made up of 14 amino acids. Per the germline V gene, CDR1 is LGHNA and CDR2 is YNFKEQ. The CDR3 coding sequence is TGTGCCAGCAGCCCCGGGACTGGAGAGTACGAGCAGTACTTC. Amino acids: CASSPGTGEYEQYF.

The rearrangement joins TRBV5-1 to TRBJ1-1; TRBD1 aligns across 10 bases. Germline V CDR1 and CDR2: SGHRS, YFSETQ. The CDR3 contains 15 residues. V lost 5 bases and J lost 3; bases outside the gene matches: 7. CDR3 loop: CASRYVGTGDTEAFF. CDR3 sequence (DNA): TGCGCCAGCAGGTACGTCGGGACAGGGGACACTGAAGCTTTCTTT. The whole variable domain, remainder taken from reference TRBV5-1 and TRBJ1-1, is KAGVTQTPRYLIKTRGQQVTLSCSPISGHRSVSWYQQTPGQGLQFLFEYFSETQRNKGNFPGRFSGRQFSNSRSEMNVSTLELGDSALYLCASRYVGTGDTEAFFGQGTRLTVV.

The CDR3, as DNA: TGCGCCAGCAGCCAGGGCGGACACTTCAGCTATGGCTACACCTTC. It is translated as CASSQGGHFSYGYTF. The V call is TRBV4-3, the J call TRBJ1-2, with D maybe TRBD1 (5 bases). Germline V gene lookup returns CDR1 LGHNA and CDR2 YSLEER. This CDR3 spans 15 amino acids. V was trimmed by 3 bases and J by 4 bases, leaving 15 bases between them.

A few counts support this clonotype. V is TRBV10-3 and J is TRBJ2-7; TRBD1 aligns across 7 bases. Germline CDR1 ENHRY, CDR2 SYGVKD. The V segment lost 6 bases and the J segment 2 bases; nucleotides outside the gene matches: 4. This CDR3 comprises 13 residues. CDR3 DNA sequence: TGTGCCATCAGCGGGACAGCGACCTACGAGCAGTACTTC. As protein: CAISGTATYEQYF.

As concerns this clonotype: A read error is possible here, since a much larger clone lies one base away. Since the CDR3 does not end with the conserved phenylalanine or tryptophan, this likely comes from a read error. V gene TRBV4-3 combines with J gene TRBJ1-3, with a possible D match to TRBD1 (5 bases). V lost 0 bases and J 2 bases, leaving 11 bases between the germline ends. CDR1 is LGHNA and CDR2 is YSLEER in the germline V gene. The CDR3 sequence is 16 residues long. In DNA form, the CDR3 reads TGCGCCAGCAGCCAAGATGGAATGGGGGCTGGAAACACCATATATATT. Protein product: CASSQDGMGAGNTIYI.

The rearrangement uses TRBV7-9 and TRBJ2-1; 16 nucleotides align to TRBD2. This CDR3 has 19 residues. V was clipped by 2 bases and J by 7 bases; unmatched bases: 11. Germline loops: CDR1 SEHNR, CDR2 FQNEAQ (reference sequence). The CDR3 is CASSLPTTGTSGGANEQFF. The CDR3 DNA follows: TGTGCCAGCAGCTTACCAACCACCGGGACTAGCGGGGGGGCGAATGAGCAGTTCTTC.

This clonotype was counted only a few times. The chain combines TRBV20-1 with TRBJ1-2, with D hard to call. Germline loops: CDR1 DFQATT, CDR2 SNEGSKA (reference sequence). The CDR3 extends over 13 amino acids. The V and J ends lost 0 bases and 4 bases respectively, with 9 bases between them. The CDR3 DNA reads TGCAGTGCTAGAGAAGGGCAGATCTATGGCTACACCTTC. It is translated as CSAREGQIYGYTF.

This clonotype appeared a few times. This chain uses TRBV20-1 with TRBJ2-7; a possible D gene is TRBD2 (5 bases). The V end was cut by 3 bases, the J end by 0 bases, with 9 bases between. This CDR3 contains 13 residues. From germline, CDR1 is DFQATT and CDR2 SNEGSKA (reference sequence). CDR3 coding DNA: TGCAGTGCTAGCGGGGAAAGCTCCTACGAGCAGTACTTC. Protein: CSASGESSYEQYF.

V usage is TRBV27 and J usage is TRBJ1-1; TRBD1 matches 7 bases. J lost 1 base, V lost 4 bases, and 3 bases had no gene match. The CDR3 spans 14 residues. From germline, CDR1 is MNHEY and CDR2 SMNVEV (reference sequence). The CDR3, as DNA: TGTGCCAGCAGTTGGGCAGGGGGGAACACTGAAGCTTTCTTT. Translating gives CASSWAGGNTEAFF.